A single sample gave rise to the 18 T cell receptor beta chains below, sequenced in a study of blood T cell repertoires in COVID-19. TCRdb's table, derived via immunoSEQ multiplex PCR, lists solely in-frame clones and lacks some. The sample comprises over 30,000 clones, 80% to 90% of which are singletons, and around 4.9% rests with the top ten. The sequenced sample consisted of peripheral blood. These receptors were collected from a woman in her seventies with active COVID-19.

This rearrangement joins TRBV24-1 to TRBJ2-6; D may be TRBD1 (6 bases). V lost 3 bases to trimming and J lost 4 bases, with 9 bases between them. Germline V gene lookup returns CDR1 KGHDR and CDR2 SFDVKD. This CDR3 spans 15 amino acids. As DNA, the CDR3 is TGTGCCACCAGTGATGCAGGGGACGGGGCCAACGTCCTGACTTTC. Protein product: CATSDAGDGANVLTF.

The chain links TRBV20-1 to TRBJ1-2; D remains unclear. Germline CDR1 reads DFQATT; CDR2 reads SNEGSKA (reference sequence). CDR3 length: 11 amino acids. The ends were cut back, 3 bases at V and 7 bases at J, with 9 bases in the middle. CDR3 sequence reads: CSARRARGYTF. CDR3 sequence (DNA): TGCAGTGCTAGGAGGGCGCGTGGCTACACCTTC.

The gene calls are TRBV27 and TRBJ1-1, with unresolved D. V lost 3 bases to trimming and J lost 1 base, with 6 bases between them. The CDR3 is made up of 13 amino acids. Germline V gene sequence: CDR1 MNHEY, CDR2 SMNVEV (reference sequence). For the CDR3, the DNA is TGTGCCAGCAGTTTCCGGGGGAACACTGAAGCTTTCTTT. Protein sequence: CASSFRGNTEAFF.

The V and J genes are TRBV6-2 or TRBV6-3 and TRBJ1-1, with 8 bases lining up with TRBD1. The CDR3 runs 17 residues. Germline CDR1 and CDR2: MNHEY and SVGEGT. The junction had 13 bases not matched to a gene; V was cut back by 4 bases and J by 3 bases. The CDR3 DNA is TGTGCCAGCAGTTTCCCGGGACAGGATCTTTTTTACACTGAAGCTTTCTTT. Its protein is CASSFPGQDLFYTEAFF.

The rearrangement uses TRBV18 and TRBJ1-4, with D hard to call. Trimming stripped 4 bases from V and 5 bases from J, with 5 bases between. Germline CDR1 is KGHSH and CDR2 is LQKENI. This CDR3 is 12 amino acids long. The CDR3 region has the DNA TGTGCCAGCTCACTCTCCAATGAAAAACTGTTTTTT. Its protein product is CASSLSNEKLFF.

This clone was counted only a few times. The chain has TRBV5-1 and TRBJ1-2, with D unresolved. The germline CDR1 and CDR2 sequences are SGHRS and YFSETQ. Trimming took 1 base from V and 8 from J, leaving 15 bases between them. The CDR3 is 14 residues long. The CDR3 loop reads CASSLHGDSGGYTF. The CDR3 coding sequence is TGCGCCAGCAGCTTGCACGGGGATTCGGGCGGCTACACCTTC.

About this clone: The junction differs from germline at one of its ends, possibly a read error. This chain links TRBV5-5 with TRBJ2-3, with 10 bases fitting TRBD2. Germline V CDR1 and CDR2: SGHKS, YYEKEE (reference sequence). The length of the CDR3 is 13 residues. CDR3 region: CASSFPGASGGPF. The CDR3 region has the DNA TGTGCCAGCAGCTTCCCCGGGGCTAGCGGGGGCCCTTTT.

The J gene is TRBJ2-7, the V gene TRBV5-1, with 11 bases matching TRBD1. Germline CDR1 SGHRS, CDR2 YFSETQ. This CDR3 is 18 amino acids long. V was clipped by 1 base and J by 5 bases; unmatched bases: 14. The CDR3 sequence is CASSLIPYGQGADDEQYF. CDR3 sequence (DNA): TGCGCCAGCAGCTTGATTCCCTACGGACAGGGGGCTGACGACGAGCAGTACTTC.

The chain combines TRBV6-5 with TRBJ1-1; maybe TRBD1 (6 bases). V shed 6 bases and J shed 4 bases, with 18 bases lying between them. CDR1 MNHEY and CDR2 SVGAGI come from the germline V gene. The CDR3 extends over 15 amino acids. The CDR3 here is CASSLLTGGLTEAFF. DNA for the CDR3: TGTGCCAGCAGCCTCCTGACAGGAGGCCTCACTGAAGCTTTCTTT.

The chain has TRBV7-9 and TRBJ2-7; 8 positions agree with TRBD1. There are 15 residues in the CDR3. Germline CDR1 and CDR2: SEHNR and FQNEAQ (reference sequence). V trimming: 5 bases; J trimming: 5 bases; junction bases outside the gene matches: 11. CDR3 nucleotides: TGTGCCAGCAGCACCCCGACAGGGGTTAGCGACGAGCAGTACTTC. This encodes CASSTPTGVSDEQYF.

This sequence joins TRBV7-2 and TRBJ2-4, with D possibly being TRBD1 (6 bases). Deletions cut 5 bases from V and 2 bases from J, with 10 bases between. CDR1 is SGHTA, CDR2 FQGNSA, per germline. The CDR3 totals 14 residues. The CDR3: CASSPTGTKNIQYF. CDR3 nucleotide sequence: TGTGCCAGCAGCCCTACAGGGACCAAAAACATTCAGTACTTC.

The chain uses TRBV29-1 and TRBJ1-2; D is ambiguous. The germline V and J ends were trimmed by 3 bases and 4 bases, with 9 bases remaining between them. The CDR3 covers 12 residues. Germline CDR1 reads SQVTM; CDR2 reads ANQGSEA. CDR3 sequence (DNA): TGCAGCGTTGATCCAGGCCTCTATGGCTACACCTTC. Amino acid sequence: CSVDPGLYGYTF. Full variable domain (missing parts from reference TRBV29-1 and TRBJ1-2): SAVISQKPSRDICQRGTSLTIQCQVDSQVTMMFWYRQQPGQSLTLIATANQGSEATYESGFVIDKFPISRPNLTFSTLTVSNMSPEDSSIYLCSVDPGLYGYTFGSGTRLTVV.

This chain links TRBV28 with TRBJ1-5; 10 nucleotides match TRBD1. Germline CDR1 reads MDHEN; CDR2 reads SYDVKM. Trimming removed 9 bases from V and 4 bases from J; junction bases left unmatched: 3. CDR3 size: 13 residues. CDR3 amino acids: CASQGQGNQPQHF. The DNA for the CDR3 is TGTGCCAGTCAGGGACAGGGGAATCAGCCCCAGCATTTT. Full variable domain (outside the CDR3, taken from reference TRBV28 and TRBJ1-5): DVKVTQSSRYLVKRTGEKVFLECVQDMDHENMFWYRQDPGLGLRLIYFSYDVKMKEKGDIPEGYSVSREKKERFSLILESASTNQTSMYLCASQGQGNQPQHFGDGTRLSIL.

The CDR3: CAISEPRPANYGYTF. The CDR3 bases are TGTGCCATCAGTGAGCCCCGTCCGGCTAACTATGGCTACACCTTC. The J gene is TRBJ1-2, the V gene TRBV10-3, with no clear D. This CDR3 spans 15 amino acids. The V end lost 2 bases, the J end lost 0 bases, and 10 bases lay between the germline ends. The germline CDR1 and CDR2 sequences are ENHRY and SYGVKD.

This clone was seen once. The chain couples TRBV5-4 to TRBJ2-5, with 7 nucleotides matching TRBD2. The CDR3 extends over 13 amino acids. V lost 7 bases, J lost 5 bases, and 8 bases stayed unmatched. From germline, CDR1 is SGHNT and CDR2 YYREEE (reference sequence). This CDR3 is CASSIEGGETQYF. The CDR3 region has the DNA TGTGCCAGCTCGATTGAGGGAGGGGAGACCCAGTACTTC.

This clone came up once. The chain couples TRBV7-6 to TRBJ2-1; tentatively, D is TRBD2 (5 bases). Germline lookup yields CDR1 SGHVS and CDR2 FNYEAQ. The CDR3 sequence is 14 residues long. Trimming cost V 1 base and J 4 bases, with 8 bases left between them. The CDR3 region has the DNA TGTGCCAGCAGCTTAGAACGGACTTACAATGAGCAGTTCTTC. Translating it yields CASSLERTYNEQFF.

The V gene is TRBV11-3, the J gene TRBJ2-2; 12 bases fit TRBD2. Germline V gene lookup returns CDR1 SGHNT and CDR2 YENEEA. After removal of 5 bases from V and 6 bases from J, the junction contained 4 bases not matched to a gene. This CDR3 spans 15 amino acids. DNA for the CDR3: TGTGCCAGCAGCCCCCGACTAGCGGGGGCCGGGGAGCTGTTTTTT. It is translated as CASSPRLAGAGELFF.

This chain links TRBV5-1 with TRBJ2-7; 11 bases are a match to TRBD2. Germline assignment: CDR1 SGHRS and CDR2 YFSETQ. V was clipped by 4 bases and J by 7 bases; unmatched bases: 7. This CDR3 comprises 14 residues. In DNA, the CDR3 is TGCGCCAGCAGCCCTAGCGGGGGGCCAGAAGAGCAGTACTTC. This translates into CASSPSGGPEEQYF.